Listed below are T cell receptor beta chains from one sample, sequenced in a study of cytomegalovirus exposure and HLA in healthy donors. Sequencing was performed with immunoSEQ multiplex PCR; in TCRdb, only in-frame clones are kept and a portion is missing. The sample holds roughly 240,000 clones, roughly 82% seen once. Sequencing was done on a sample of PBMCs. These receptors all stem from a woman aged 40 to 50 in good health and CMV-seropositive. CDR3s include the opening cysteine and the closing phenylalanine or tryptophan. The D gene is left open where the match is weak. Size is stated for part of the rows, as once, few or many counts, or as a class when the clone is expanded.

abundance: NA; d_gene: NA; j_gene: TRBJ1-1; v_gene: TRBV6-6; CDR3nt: TGTGCCAGCACCTTTTCGAGCACTGAAGCTTTCTTT; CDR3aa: CASTFSSTEAFF
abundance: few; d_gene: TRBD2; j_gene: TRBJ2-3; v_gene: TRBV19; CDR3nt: TGTGCCAGTAGCTATAAGCGGGAGTACATGGATACGCAGTATTTT; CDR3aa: CASSYKREYMDTQYF
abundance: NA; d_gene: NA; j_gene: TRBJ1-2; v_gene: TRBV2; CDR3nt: TGTGCCAGCATAACAGGTTTGGCTGGCTACACCTTC; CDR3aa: CASITGLAGYTF
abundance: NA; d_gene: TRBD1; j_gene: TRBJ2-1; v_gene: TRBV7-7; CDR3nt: TGTGCCAGCAGCCCGCCCCCGACAGGGGCCCCCAATGAGCAGTTCTTC; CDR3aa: CASSPPPTGAPNEQFF
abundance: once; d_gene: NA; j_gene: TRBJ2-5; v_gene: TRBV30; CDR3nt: TGTGCCTGGAATACAGGAGGGGAGACCCAGTACTTC; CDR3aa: CAWNTGGETQYF
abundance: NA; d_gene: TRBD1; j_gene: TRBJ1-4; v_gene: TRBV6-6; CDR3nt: TGTGCCAGCAGTTATGTGTCAGGGGGCGGTGAAAAACTGTTTTTT; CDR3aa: CASSYVSGGGEKLFF
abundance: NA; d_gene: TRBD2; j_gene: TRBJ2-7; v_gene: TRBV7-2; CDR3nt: TGTGCCAGCAGCAAGACTAGCGGGGGAGGGGAGCAGTACTTC; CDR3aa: CASSKTSGGGEQYF
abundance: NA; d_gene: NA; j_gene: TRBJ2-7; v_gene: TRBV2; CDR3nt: TGTGCCAGCAGCCCTCAAGCCTACGAGCAGTACTTC; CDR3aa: CASSPQAYEQYF
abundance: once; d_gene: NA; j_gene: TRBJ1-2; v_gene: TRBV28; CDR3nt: TGTGCCAGCCTCCGTTATGGCTACACCTTC; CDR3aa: CASLRYGYTF
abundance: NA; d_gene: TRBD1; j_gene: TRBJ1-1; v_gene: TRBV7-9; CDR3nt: TGTGCCAGCAGCTTCCGGGACAGACCGACTGAAGCTTTCTTT; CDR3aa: CASSFRDRPTEAFF
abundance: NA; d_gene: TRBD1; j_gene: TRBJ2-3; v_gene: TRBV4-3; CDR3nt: TGCGCCAGCAGCCTTACAGGGGATAGGACAGATACGCAGTATTTT; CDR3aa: CASSLTGDRTDTQYF
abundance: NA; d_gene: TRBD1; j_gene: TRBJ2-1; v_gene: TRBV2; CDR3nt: TGTGCCAGCAAGACAGGGGATGGGAAGCAGTTCTTC; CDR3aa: CASKTGDGKQFF
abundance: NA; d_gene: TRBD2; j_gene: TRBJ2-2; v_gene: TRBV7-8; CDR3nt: TGTGCCAGCAGCTTATTCTCGGGAGCGGGAACCGGGGAGCTGTTTTTT; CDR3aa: CASSLFSGAGTGELFF
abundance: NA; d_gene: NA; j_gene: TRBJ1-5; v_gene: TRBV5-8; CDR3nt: TGTGCCAGCGAATCTAAACCGCCCCAGCATTTT; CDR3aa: CASESKPPQHF
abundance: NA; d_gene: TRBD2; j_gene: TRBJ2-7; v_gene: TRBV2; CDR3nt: TGTGCCAGCAGCCTCCGGACTAGTCACTTC; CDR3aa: CASSLRTSHF
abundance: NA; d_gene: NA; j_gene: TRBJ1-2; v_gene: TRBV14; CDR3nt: TGTGCCAGCAGCCAAGAAGAAGGACAAGGCTACACCTTC; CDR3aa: CASSQEEGQGYTF
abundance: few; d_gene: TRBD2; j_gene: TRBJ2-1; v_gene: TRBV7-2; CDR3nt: TGTGCCAGCAGTCGGGGGACTAGCGTAAATGAGCAGTTCTTC; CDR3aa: CASSRGTSVNEQFF
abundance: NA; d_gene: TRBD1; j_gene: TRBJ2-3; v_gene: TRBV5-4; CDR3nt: TGTGCCAGCAGCAGGGACAGCCTTGTGGTAGATACGCAGTATTTT; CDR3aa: CASSRDSLVVDTQYF
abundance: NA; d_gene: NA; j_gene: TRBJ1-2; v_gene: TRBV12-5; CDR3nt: TGTGCTAGTGGTCCACAGGGTATGGCTGGCTACACCTTC; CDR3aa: CASGPQGMAGYTF
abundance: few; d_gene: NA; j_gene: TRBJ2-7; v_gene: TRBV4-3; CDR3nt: TGCGCCAGCAGCCAAGATACGGGCTACAGGGCGGGCGAGCAGTACTTC; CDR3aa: CASSQDTGYRAGEQYF